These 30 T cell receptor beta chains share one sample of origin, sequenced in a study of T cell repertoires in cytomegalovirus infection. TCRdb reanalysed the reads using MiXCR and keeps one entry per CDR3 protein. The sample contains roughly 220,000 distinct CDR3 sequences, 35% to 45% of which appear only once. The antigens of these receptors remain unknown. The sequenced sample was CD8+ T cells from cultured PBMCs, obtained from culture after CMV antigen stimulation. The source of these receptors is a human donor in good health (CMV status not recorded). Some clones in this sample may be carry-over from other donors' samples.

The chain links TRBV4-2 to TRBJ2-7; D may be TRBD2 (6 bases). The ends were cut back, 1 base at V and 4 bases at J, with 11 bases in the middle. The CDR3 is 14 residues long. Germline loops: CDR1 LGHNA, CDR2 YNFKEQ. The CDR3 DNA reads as TGTGCCAGCAGCCAAGGCGCGGGATCGTACGAGCAGTACTTC. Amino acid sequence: CASSQGAGSYEQYF.

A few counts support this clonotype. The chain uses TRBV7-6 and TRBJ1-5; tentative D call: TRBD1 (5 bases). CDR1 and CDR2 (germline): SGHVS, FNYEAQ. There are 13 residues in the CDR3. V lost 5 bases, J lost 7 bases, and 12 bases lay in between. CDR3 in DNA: TGTGCCAGCAGCCGGGCAGGGAGCCAGCCCCAGCATTTT. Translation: CASSRAGSQPQHF.

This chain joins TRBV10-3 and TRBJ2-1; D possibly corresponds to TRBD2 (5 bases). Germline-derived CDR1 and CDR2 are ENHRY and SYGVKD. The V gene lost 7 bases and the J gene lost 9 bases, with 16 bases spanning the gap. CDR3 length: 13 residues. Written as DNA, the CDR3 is TGTGCCATCACCAGAGCCGGGGATGGTGAGCAGTTCTTC. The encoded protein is CAITRAGDGEQFF.

In DNA form, the CDR3 reads TGTGCCAGCAGCTGGTCGAGCCGCGGGGATGACACGCAGTATTTT. It translates to CASSWSSRGDDTQYF. The chain employs TRBV5-6 and TRBJ2-3; the D gene is possibly TRBD2 (6 bases). Trimming shortened V by 3 bases and J by 9 bases, and 20 bases separated the two germline ends. The germline gives CDR1 SGHDT, CDR2 YYEEEE. CDR3 size: 15 residues.

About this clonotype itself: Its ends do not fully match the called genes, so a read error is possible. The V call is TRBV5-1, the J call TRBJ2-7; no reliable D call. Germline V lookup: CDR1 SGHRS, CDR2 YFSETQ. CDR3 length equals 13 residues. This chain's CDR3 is CASSLDKAYELYF. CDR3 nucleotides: TGCGCCAGCAGCTTGGACAAAGCCTACGAGCTGTACTTC.

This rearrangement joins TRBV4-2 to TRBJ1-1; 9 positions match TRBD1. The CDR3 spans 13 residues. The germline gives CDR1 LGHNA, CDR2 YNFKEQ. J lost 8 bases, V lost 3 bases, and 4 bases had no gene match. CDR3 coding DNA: TGTGCCAGCAGCCAGGGACAGGGCTGGGAAGCTTTCTTT. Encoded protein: CASSQGQGWEAFF.

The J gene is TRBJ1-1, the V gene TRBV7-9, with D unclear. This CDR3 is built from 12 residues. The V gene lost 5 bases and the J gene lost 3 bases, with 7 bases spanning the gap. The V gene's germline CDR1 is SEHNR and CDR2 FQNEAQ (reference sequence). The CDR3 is CASSPRDTEAFF. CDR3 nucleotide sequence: TGTGCCAGCAGCCCCCGGGACACTGAAGCTTTCTTT.

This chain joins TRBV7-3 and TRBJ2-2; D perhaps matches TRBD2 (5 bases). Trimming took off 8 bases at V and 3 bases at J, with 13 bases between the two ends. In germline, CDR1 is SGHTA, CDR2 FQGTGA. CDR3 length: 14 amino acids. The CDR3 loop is CASSYGVDTGELFF. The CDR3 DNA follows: TGTGCCAGCTCCTACGGGGTCGACACCGGGGAGCTGTTTTTT.

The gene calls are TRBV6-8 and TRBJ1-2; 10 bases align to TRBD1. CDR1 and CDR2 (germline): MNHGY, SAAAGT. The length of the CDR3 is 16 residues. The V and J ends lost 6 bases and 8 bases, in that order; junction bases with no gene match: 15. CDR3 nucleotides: TGTGCCAGCAGGCCGGGACAGGGGCCTCACTCGGGAGGCTACACCTTC. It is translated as CASRPGQGPHSGGYTF.

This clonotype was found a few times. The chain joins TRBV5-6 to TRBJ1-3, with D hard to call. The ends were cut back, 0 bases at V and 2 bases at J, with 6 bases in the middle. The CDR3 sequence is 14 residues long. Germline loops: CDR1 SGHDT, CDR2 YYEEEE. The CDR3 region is CASSLDWTGNTIYF. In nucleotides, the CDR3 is TGTGCCAGCAGCTTGGACTGGACTGGAAACACCATATATTTT. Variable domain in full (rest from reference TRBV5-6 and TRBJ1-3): DAGVTQSPTHLIKTRGQQVTLRCSPKSGHDTVSWYQQALGQGPQFIFQYYEEEERQRGNFPDRFSGHQFPNYSSELNVNALLLGDSALYLCASSLDWTGNTIYFGEGSWLTVV.

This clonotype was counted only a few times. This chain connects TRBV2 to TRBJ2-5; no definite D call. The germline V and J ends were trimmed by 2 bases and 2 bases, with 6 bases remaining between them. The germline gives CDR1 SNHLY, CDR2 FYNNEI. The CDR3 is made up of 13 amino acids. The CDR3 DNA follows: TGTGCCAGCAGTGAACTGCCTCAAGAGACCCAGTACTTC. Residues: CASSELPQETQYF.

The DNA of the CDR3 is TGTGCCAGCAGTAACGGATCAGGCGATGCCCATGAAAAACTGTTTTTT. It translates to CASSNGSGDAHEKLFF. This rearrangement joins TRBV25-1 to TRBJ1-4; D unresolved. Germline CDR1 reads MGHDK; CDR2 reads SYGVNS. This CDR3 has 16 residues. V gave up 5 bases and J gave up 6 bases, with 19 bases separating them.

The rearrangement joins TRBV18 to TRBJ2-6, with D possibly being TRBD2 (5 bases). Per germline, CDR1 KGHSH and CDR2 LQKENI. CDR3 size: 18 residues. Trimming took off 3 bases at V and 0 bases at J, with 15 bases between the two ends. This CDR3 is CASSPLDRGSSGANVLTF. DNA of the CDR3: TGTGCCAGCTCACCCTTGGATCGGGGTAGCTCTGGGGCCAACGTCCTGACTTTC. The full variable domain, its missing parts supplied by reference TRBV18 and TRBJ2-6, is NAGVMQNPRHLVRRRGQEARLRCSPMKGHSHVYWYRQLPEEGLKFMVYLQKENIIDESGMPKERFSAEFPKEGPSILRIQQVVRGDSAAYFCASSPLDRGSSGANVLTFGAGSRLTVL.

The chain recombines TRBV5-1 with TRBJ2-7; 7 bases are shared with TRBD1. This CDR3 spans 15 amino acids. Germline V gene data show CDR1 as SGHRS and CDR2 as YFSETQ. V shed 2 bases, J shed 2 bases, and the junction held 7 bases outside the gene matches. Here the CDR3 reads CASSFKLDRAYEQYF. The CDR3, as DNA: TGCGCCAGCAGCTTCAAACTCGACAGGGCCTACGAGCAGTACTTC.

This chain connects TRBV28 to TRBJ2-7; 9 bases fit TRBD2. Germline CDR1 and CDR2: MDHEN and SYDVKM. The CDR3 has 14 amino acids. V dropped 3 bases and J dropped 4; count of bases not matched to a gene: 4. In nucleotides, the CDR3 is TGTGCCAGCAGTTTTTGGCGGGAGGGGTACGAGCAGTACTTC. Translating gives CASSFWREGYEQYF.

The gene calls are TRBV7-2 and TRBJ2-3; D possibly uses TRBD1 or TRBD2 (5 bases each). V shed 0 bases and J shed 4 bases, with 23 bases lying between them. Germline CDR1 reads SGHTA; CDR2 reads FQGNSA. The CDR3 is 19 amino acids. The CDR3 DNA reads TGTGCCAGCAGCTTAGCGCGAAAGGGGACCCGCGAAATCCCAGATACGCAGTATTTT. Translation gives CASSLARKGTREIPDTQYF.

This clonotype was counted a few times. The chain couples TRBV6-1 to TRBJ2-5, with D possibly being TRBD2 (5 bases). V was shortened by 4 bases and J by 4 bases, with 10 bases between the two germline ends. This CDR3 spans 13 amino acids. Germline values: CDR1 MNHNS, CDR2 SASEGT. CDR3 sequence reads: CASSVRAGETQYF. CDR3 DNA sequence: TGTGCCAGCAGTGTACGGGCGGGAGAGACCCAGTACTTC.

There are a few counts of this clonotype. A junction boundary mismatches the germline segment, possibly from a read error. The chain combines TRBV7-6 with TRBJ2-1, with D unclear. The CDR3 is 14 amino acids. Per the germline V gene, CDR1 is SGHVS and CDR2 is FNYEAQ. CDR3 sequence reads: CASSLANSDNEQFF. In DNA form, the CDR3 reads TGTGCCAGCAGCTTAGCAAACTCCGACAATGAGCAGTTCTTC.

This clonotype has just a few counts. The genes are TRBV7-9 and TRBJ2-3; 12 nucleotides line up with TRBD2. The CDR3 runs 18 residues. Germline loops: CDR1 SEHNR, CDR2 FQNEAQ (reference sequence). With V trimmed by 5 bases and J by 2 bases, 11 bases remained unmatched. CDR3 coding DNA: TGTGCCAGCAGCCCCCCCAGTTCTAGCGGGAGGGTCACAGATACGCAGTATTTT. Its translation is CASSPPSSSGRVTDTQYF.

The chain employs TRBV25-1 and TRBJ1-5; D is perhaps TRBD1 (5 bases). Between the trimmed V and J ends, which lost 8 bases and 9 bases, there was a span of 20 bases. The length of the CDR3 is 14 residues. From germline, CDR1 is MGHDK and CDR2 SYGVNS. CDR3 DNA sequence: TGTGCCAGCGGTCTCGCTTCTGGGGGAGGGCCCCAGCATTTT. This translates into CASGLASGGGPQHF.

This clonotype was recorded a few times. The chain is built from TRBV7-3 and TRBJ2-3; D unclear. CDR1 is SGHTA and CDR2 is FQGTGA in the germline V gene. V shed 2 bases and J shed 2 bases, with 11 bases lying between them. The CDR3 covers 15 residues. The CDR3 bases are TGTGCCAGCAGCTTATTTGGCGGAACCACAGATACGCAGTATTTT. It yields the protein CASSLFGGTTDTQYF.

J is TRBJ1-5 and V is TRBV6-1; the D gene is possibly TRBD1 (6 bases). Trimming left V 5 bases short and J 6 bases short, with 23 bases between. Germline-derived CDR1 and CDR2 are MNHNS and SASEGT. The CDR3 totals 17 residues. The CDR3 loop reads CASSREGSGEGGQPQHF. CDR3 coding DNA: TGTGCCAGCAGTAGAGAAGGGTCAGGGGAGGGCGGTCAGCCCCAGCATTTT.

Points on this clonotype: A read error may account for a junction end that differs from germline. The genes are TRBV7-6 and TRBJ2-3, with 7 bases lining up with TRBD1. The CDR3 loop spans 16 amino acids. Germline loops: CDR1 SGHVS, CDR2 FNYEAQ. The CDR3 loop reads CASSLGYRGRTDTQYF. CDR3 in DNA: TGTGCAAGCAGCTTAGGTTACAGGGGAAGAACAGATACGCAGTATTTT.

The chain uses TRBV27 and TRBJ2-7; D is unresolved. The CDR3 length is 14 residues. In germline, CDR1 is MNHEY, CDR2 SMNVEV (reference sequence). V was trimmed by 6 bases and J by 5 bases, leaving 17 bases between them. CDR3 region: CASRRSRAPNEQYF. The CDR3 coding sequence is TGTGCCAGCAGACGATCCCGGGCTCCCAACGAGCAGTACTTC.

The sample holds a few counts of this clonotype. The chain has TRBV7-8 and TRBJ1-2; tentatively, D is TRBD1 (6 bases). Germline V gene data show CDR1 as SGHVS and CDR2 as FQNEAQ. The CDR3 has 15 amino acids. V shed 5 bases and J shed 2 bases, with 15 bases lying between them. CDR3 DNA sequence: TGTGCCAGCAGCCCCGGGGGGGGCTTAAACTATGGCTACACCTTC. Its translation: CASSPGGGLNYGYTF. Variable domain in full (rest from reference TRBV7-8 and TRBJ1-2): GAGVSQSPRYKVAKRGQDVALRCDPISGHVSLFWYQQALGQGPEFLTYFQNEAQLDKSGLPSDRFFAERPEGSVSTLKIQRTQQEDSAVYLCASSPGGGLNYGYTFGSGTRLTVV.

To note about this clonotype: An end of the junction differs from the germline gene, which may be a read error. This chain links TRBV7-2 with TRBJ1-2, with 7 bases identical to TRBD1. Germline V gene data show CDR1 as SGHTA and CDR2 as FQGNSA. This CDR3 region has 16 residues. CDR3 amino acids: CASSSQLDRSIYGYAF. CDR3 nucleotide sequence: TGTGCCAGCAGCTCGCAATTGGACAGGTCCATCTATGGCTACGCCTTC.

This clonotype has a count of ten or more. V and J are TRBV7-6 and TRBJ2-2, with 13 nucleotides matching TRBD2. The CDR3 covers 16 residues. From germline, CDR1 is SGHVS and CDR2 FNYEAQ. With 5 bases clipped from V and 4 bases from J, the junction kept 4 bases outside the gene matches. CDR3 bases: TGTGCCAGCAGCCCGACTAGCGGGAGGATCACCGGGGAGCTGTTTTTT. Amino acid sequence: CASSPTSGRITGELFF.

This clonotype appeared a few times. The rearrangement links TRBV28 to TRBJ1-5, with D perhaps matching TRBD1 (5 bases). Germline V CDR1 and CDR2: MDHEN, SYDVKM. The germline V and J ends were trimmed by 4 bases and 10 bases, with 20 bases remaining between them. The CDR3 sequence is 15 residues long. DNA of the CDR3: TGTGCCAGCAGTTCCCTCTGGGGGATCCCCTATCCCCAGCATTTT. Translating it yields CASSSLWGIPYPQHF.

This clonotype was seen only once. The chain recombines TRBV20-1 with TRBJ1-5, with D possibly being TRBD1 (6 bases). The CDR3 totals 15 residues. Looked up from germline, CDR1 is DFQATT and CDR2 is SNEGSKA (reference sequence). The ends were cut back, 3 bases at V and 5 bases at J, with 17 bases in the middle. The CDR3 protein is CSARMIKGVYQPQHF. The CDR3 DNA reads TGCAGTGCTAGGATGATCAAGGGGGTGTATCAGCCCCAGCATTTT.

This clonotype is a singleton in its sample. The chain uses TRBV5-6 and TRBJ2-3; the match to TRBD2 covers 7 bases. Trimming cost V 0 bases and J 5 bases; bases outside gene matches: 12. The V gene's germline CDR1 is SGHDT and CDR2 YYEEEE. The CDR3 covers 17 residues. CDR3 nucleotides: TGTGCCAGCAGCTTGGGTCCGGGGGGAGGCCCCATAGATACGCAGTATTTT. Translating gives CASSLGPGGGPIDTQYF.